These T cell receptor beta chains were read from a single sample in a study of shared clonotypes between healthy human individuals. The table came from immunoSEQ multiplex PCR; TCRdb's copy has only in-frame clones and leaves some out. The table shows a few million clones, with around 94% occurring only once. The sample comprised naive CD4+ T cells sorted from blood. The receptor source for this set is a man aged 18 to 30 in good health. Both conserved end residues are part of each CDR3. A D gene is named only where the DNA matches it firmly. Clone size is stated in some rows and not others, as once, few, many or a class when expanded.

d_gene,v_gene,abundance,j_gene,CDR3aa,CDR3nt
.,TRBV7-9,.,TRBJ2-7,CASSLVLGGNYEQYF,TGTGCCAGCAGCTTAGTCTTGGGAGGCAACTACGAGCAGTACTTC
TRBD2,TRBV5-1,.,TRBJ2-1,CASSLGAGLAWGEQFF,TGCGCCAGCAGCTTGGGTGCCGGACTAGCGTGGGGTGAGCAGTTCTTC
TRBD2,TRBV7-2,.,TRBJ2-7,CASSLVGLAGIYEQYF,TGTGCCAGCAGCTTAGTAGGACTAGCGGGCATCTACGAGCAGTACTTC
TRBD2,TRBV5-1,.,TRBJ2-7,CASSVISGRVYEQYF,TGCGCCAGCAGCGTAATTAGCGGGAGAGTCTACGAGCAGTACTTC
TRBD1,TRBV2,.,TRBJ2-5,CASSPDRASETQYF,TGTGCCAGCAGCCCGGACAGGGCTTCGGAGACCCAGTACTTC
TRBD1,TRBV7-9,.,TRBJ1-6,CASSLAGTGDNSPLHF,TGTGCCAGCAGCTTAGCAGGGACAGGGGATAATTCACCCCTCCACTTT
.,TRBV7-6,.,TRBJ2-3,CASSSGAGDTQYF,TGTGCCAGCAGCTCAGGGGCGGGGGATACGCAGTATTTT
.,TRBV7-3,.,TRBJ1-1,CASSPQAENTEAFF,TGTGCCAGCAGCCCCCAGGCCGAGAACACTGAAGCTTTCTTT
.,TRBV7-9,.,TRBJ1-4,CASSLEGAGNEKLFF,TGTGCCAGCAGCTTAGAGGGAGCCGGTAATGAAAAACTGTTTTTT
TRBD1,TRBV6-1,.,TRBJ1-1,CASSEFKGGFTEAFF,TGTGCCAGCAGTGAATTTAAAGGGGGCTTCACTGAAGCTTTCTTT
.,TRBV6-1,.,TRBJ2-5,CASSLGPVLYF,TGTGCCAGCAGCTTAGGGCCGGTGTTGTACTTC
TRBD1,TRBV5-4,.,TRBJ2-1,CASSATGPNEQFF,TGTGCCAGCAGCGCGACAGGGCCCAATGAGCAGTTCTTC
.,TRBV2,.,TRBJ2-3,CASSGYSSTDTQYF,TGTGCCAGCAGTGGGTACAGCAGCACAGATACGCAGTATTTT
TRBD2,TRBV9,few,TRBJ2-7,CASSVGSSGPPYEQYF,TGTGCCAGCAGCGTTGGGAGTAGCGGGCCTCCCTACGAGCAGTACTTC
TRBD2,TRBV7-9,.,TRBJ2-3,CASSLTTGTSGTDTQYF,TGTGCCAGCAGCTTAACTACCGGGACTAGCGGCACAGATACGCAGTATTTT
TRBD1,TRBV18,.,TRBJ1-1,CASSPIQGENEAFF,TGTGCCAGCTCACCTATACAGGGGGAGAATGAAGCTTTCTTT
.,TRBV10-3,.,TRBJ1-3,CAIRDPGSGNTIYF,TGTGCCATCAGGGACCCAGGTTCTGGAAACACCATATATTTT
TRBD2,TRBV6-5,.,TRBJ2-2,CASRRGGLDTGELFF,TGTGCCAGCAGACGGGGGGGGCTGGACACCGGGGAGCTGTTTTTT
.,TRBV21-1,once,TRBJ2-1,CASSVQISYNEQFF,TGTGCCAGCAGCGTACAGATCTCCTACAATGAGCAGTTCTTC
.,TRBV19,.,TRBJ2-3,CASSMNLPGTDTQYF,TGTGCCAGTAGTATGAATCTTCCAGGCACAGATACGCAGTATTTT
TRBD2,TRBV5-6,.,TRBJ2-3,CASSNRLAGTDTQYF,TGTGCCAGCAGCAACAGACTAGCGGGCACAGATACGCAGTATTTT
TRBD2,TRBV5-1,.,TRBJ2-5,CASSLATSGGPQETQYF,TGCGCCAGCAGCTTGGCGACTAGCGGGGGGCCTCAAGAGACCCAGTACTTC
.,TRBV19,.,TRBJ1-6,CASSRAGTQSSLHF,TGTGCCAGTTCCAGGGCGGGTACCCAAAGTTCCCTCCACTTT
TRBD2,TRBV10-2,.,TRBJ2-1,CASSGTSGTNSYNEQFF,TGCGCCAGCAGTGGGACTAGCGGGACCAACTCCTACAATGAGCAGTTCTTC
.,TRBV11-2,.,TRBJ1-2,CASSLAGRAYGYTF,TGTGCCAGCAGCTTAGCCGGCAGGGCCTATGGCTACACCTTC